This T cell receptor beta chain was profiled in a study of cytomegalovirus exposure and HLA in healthy donors. The data were produced by immunoSEQ multiplex PCR, yet TCRdb's version contains in-frame clones alone and is incomplete. The sample consists of 120,000 to 150,000 clones, about nine tenths of them appearing once. This clone was detected only a few times. V shed 4 bases and J shed 4 bases, with 14 bases lying between them. CDR3 length equals 15 residues. Per germline, CDR1 MNHNS and CDR2 SASEGT. The TCR originated in a man aged 18 to 35 in good health and CMV-seropositive. The sample comprised PBMCs. The chain is built from TRBV6-1 and TRBJ1-5; D perhaps matches TRBD1 (5 bases). The CDR3 region is CASSGSGKANQPQHF. CDR3 in DNA: TGTGCCAGCAGTGGGTCAGGGAAGGCAAATCAGCCCCAGCATTTT.